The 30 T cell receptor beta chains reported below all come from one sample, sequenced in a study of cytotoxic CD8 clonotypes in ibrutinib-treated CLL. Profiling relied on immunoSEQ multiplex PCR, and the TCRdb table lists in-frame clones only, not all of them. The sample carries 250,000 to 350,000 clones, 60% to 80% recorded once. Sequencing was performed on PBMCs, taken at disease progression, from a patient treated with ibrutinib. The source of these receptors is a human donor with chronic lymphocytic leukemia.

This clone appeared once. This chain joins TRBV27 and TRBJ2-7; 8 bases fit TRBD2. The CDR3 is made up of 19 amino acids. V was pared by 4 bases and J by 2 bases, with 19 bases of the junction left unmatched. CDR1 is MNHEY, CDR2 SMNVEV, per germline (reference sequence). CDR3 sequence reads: CASSSRNRILAEEAYEQYF. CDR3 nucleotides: TGTGCCAGCAGTTCGCGAAACCGAATACTAGCGGAGGAGGCCTACGAGCAGTACTTC.

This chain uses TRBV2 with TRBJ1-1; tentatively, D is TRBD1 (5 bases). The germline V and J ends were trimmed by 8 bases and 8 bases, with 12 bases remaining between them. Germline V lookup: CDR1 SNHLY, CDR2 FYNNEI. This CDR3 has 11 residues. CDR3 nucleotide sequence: TGTGCCAGCCTGGGGACTGTAGAAGCTTTCTTT. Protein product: CASLGTVEAFF. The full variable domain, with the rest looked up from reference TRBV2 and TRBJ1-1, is EPEVTQTPSHQVTQMGQEVILRCVPISNHLYFYWYRQILGQKVEFLVSFYNNEISEKSEIFDDQFSVERPDGSNFTLKIRSTKLEDSAMYFCASLGTVEAFFGQGTRLTVV.

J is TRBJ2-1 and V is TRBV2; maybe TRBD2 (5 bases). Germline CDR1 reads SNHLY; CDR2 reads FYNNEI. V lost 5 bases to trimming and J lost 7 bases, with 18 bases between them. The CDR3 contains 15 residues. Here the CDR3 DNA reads TGTGCCAGCAGTCATCCTACCACTAGTAAGAATGAGCAGTTCTTC. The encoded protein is CASSHPTTSKNEQFF.

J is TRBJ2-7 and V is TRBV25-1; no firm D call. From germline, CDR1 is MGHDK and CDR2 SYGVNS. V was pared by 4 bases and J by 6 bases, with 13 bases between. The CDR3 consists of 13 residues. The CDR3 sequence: CASSARVIGEQYF. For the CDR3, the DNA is TGTGCCAGCAGTGCAAGGGTCATCGGCGAGCAGTACTTC.

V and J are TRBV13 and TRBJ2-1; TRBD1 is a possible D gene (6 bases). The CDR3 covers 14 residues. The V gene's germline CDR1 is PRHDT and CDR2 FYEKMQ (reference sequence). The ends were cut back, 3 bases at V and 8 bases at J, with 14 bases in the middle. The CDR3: CASSFRSRGDEQFF. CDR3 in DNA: TGTGCCAGCAGCTTCCGCTCCAGGGGAGATGAGCAGTTCTTC.

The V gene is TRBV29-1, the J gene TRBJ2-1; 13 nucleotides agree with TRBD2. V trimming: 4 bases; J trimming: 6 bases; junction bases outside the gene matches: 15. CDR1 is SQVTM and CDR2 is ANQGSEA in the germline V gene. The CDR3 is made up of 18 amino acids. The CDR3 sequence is CSVGGGPTSGRVSNEQFF. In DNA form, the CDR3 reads TGCAGCGTTGGCGGCGGCCCTACTAGCGGGAGGGTTAGCAATGAGCAGTTCTTC.

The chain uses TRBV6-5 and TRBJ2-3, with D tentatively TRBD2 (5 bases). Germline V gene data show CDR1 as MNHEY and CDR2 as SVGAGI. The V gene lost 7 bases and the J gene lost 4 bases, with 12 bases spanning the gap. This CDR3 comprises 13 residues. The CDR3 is CASTHPGADTQYF. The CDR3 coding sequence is TGTGCCAGCACCCACCCCGGGGCAGATACGCAGTATTTT.

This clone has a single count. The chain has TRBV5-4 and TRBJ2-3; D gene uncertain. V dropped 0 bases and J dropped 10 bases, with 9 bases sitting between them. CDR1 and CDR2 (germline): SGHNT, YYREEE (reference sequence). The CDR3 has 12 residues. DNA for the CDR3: TGTGCCAGCAGCTTGGAACCCGAGTCGCAGTATTTT. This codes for CASSLEPESQYF. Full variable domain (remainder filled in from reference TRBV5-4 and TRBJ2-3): ETGVTQSPTHLIKTRGQQVTLRCSSQSGHNTVSWYQQALGQGPQFIFQYYREEENGRGNFPPRFSGLQFPNYSSELNVNALELDDSALYLCASSLEPESQYFGPGTRLTVL.

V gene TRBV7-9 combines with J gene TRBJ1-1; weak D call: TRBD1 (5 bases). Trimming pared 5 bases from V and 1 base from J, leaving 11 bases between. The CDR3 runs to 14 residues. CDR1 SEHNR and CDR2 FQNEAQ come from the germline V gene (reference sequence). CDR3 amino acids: CASSRPTENTEAFF. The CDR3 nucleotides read TGTGCCAGCAGCCGCCCGACAGAGAACACTGAAGCTTTCTTT.

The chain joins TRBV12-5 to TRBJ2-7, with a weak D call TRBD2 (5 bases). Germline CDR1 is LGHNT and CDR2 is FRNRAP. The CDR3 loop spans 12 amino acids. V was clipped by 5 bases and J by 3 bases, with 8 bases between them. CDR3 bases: TGTGCTAGTGGTCCAGGACTCTACGAGCAGTACTTC. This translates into CASGPGLYEQYF.

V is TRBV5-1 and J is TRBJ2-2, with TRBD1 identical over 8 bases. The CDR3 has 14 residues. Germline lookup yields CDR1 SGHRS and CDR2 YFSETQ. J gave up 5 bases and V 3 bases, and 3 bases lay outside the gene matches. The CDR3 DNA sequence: TGCGCCAGCAGCTGGACAGGGCTTACCGGGGAGCTGTTTTTT. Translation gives CASSWTGLTGELFF.

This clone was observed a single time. The CDR3 bases are TGTGCCAGCAGCTTATGGGCGACGGATGGCTACACCTTC. Its translation is CASSLWATDGYTF. The V gene is TRBV11-2, the J gene TRBJ1-2, with no clear D. Trimming pared 2 bases from V and 6 bases from J, leaving 10 bases between. This CDR3 is built from 13 residues. Germline V gives CDR1 SGHAT, CDR2 FQNNGV.

CDR3 protein: CASRGLVAGANVLTF. Written as DNA, the CDR3 is TGTGCCAGCAGAGGACTAGTTGCCGGGGCCAACGTCCTGACTTTC. V is TRBV2 and J is TRBJ2-6, with 7 bases aligning to TRBD2. The CDR3 runs 15 residues. After removal of 6 bases from V and 4 bases from J, the junction contained 6 bases not matched to a gene. Germline CDR1 and CDR2: SNHLY and FYNNEI.

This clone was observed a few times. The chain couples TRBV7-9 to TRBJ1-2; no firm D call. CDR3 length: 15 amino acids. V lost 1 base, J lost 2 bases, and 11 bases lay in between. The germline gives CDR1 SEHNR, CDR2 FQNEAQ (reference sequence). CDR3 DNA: TGTGCCAGCAGCTTAGTTAGCGCAGCAAACTATGGCTACACCTTC. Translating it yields CASSLVSAANYGYTF.

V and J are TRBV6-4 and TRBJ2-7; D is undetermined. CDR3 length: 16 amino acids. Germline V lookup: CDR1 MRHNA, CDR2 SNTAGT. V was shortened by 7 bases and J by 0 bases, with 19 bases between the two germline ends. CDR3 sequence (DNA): TGTGCCAGCATCGTCAGGCGCCCCCGTAGCTCCTACGAGCAGTACTTC. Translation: CASIVRRPRSSYEQYF.

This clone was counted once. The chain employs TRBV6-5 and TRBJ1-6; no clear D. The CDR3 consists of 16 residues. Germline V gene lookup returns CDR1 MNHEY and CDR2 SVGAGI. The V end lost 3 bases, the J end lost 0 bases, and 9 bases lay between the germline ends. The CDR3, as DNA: TGTGCCAGCAGTTATGGCAGGAGCTCCTATAATTCACCCCTCCACTTT. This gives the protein CASSYGRSSYNSPLHF.

The DNA of the CDR3 is TGTGCCAGCAGAACCTGGACAGGGGAGAGGGGGGAGACCCAGTACTTC. Translated, it gives CASRTWTGERGETQYF. V usage is TRBV7-9 and J usage is TRBJ2-5; 9 bases are a match to TRBD1. The CDR3 covers 16 residues. V lost 6 bases to trimming and J lost 5 bases; unmatched junction nucleotides: 13. CDR1 is SEHNR and CDR2 is FQNEAQ in the germline V gene (reference sequence).

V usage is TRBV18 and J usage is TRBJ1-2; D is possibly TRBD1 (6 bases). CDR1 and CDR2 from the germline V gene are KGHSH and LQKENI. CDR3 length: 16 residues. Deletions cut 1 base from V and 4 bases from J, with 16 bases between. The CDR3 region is CASSPRGQPVGYGYTF. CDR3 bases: TGTGCCAGCTCACCACGAGGACAGCCGGTCGGCTATGGCTACACCTTC.

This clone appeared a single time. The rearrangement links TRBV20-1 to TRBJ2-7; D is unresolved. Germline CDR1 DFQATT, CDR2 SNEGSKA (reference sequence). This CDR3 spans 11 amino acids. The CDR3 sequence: CSPKQAYEQYF. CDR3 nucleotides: TGCAGCCCGAAACAAGCCTACGAGCAGTACTTC.

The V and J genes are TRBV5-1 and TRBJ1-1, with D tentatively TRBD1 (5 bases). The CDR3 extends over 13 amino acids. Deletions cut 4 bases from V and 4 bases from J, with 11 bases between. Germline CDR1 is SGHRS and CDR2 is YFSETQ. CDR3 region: CASSHIQGTEAFF. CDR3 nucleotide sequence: TGCGCCAGCAGCCATATCCAGGGCACTGAAGCTTTCTTT.

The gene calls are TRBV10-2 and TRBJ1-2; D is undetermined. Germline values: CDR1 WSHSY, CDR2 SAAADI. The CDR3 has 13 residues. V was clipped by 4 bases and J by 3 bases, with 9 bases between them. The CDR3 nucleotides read TGCGCCAGCAGTGTGCAGGTCCACTATGGCTACACCTTC. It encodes CASSVQVHYGYTF.

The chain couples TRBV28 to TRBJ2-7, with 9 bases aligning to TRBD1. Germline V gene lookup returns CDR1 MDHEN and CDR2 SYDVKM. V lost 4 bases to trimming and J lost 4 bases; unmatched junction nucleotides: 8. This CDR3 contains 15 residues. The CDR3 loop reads CASSSPGQGKYEQYF. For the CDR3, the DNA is TGTGCCAGCAGTTCCCCGGGACAGGGCAAGTACGAGCAGTACTTC.

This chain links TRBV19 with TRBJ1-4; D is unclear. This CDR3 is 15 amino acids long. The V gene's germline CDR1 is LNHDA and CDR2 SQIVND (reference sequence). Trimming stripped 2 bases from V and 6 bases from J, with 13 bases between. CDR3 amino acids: CASSINAATHEKLFF. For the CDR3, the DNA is TGTGCCAGTAGTATAAACGCAGCCACCCATGAAAAACTGTTTTTT.

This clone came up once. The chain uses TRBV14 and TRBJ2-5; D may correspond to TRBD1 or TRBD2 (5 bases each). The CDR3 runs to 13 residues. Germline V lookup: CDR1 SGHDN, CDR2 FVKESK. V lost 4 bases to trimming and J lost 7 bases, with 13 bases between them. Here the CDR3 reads CASSREGLGTQYF. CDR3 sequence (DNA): TGTGCCAGCAGCCGAGAGGGGTTGGGGACCCAGTACTTC.

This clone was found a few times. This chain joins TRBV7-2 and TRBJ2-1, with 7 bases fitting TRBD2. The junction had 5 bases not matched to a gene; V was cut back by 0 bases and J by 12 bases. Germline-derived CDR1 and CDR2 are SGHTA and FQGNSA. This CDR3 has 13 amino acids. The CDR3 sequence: CASSLAGLYGQFF. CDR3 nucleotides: TGTGCCAGCAGCTTAGCGGGACTATATGGGCAGTTCTTC.

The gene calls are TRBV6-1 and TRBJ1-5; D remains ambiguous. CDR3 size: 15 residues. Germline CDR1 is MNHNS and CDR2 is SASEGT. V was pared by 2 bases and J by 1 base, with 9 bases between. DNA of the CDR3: TGTGCCAGCAGTGAACCGGATAGGAGCAATCAGCCCCAGCATTTT. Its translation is CASSEPDRSNQPQHF.

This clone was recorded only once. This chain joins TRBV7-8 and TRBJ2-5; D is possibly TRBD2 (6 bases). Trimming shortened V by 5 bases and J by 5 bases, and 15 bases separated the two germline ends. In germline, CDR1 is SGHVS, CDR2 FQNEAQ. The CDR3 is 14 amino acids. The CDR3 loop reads CASSLGGGYETQYF. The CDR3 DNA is TGTGCCAGCAGCCTCGGTGGGGGGTACGAGACCCAGTACTTC. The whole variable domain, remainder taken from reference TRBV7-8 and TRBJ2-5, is GAGVSQSPRYKVAKRGQDVALRCDPISGHVSLFWYQQALGQGPEFLTYFQNEAQLDKSGLPSDRFFAERPEGSVSTLKIQRTQQEDSAVYLCASSLGGGYETQYFGPGTRLLVL.

This chain's CDR3 is CASSPTVADTGELFF. The DNA for the CDR3 is TGCGCCAGCAGCCCGACCGTCGCGGACACCGGGGAGCTGTTTTTT. The J gene is TRBJ2-2, the V gene TRBV5-1; D unresolved. The CDR3 is 15 amino acids. Germline CDR1 reads SGHRS; CDR2 reads YFSETQ. The V end was cut by 4 bases, the J end by 3 bases, with 13 bases between.

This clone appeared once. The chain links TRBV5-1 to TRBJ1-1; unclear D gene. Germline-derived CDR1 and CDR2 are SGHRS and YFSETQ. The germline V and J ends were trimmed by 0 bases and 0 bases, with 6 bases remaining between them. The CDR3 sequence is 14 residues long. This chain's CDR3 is CASSLEFMNTEAFF. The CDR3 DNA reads TGCGCCAGCAGCTTGGAATTCATGAACACTGAAGCTTTCTTT.

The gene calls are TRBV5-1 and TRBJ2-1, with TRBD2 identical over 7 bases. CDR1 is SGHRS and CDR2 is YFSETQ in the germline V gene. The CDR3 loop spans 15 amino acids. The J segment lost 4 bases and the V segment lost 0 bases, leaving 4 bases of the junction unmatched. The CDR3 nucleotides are TGCGCCAGCAGCTTGGCCTCGGGACTATACAATGAGCAGTTCTTC. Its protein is CASSLASGLYNEQFF.